This T cell receptor beta chain was sequenced in a study of CXCR3-negative and CXCR3-positive naive CD8 T cells. Study summary: Libraries each contributed about 1.5 +/- 0.3 million TRB reads, for around 140 million in total.

With respect to this clonotype: Its specificity is not known.

General study points: Compared with CXCR3-negative naive cells, CXCR3-positive naive cells showed more hydrophobic TRB CDR3s.

It was by 5' RACE with UMI labels that the TRB cDNA libraries were prepared. TCRdb re-called the 5' RACE reads; one entry per CDR3 protein, DNA not given. The listing contains around 80,000 distinct CDR3 sequences. The CDR3 contains 13 residues. Germline V gene lookup returns CDR1 MDHEN and CDR2 SYDVKM. The chain is built from TRBV28 and TRBJ1-5. The clonotype was recovered from a human donor in good health. Some clones in this sample may be carry-over from other donors' samples. The sequenced sample was naive CXCR3+ CD8+ T cells from blood. Noted subset: CD45RO-CCR7+CD27+CD95- naive CD8+ T cells expressing CXCR3 (TNR3+). The CDR3 reads CASSLYRRQPQHF.